The TCR beta chain under discussion was sequenced for a study of cytomegalovirus exposure and HLA in healthy donors. Findings and limits, study-wide: A later analysis reported that several of the most significant clusters appeared to be linked to common viral pathogens, among them Epstein-Barr virus.

In the PCR, 60 Vbeta and 13 Jbeta primers were used. The assay was immunoSEQ multiplex PCR, and TCRdb's table has in-frame clones only and misses some. The sample consists of about 76,000 clones, about four fifths of them appearing once. Turning to this clone: Antigen specificity is unknown.

The CDR3 has 12 amino acids. The sequence derives from a male donor in good health and CMV-seropositive. The sequenced material came from PBMCs. The chain links TRBV21-1 to TRBJ1-5; no DNA check was done on the table's D call, TRBD1. TRBV21-1 is an annotated pseudogene. CDR3 coding DNA: TGTGCCGAACAAGGGGTGGGCGAGCCCCAGCATTTT. Translated: CAEQGVGEPQHF.